This TCR beta chain emerged from a study of blood T cell repertoires in COVID-19. Study details: Samples of COVID-19 (acute and convalescent) were obtained from the United States, Italy and Spain. T cells, B-cell-depleted T cells, or PBMCs supplied cDNA or gDNA.

The CDR3 consists of 14 residues. Unmatched junction bases numbered 3, after V lost 1 base and J lost 2 bases. Germline loops: CDR1 SGHDT, CDR2 YYEEEE. In the original workflow: Researchers report that nucleated cell counts were estimated from reference gene primer amplification. Profiling relied on immunoSEQ multiplex PCR, and the TCRdb table lists in-frame clones only, not all of them. D and trimming were read from the DNA, whereas the V and J calls and clone size are those reported in that table. The repertoire consists of around 130,000 clones, with 85% to 90% occurring once and the leading ten covering roughly 18%.

The origin of this receptor is a middle-aged man with active or convalescent COVID-19. The chain joins TRBV5-6 to TRBJ2-7; 7 positions match TRBD1. Sequencing used peripheral blood. CDR3 coding DNA: TGTGCCAGCAGCTTGCCGGGACAGACCTACGAGCAGTACTTC. Translated: CASSLPGQTYEQYF.